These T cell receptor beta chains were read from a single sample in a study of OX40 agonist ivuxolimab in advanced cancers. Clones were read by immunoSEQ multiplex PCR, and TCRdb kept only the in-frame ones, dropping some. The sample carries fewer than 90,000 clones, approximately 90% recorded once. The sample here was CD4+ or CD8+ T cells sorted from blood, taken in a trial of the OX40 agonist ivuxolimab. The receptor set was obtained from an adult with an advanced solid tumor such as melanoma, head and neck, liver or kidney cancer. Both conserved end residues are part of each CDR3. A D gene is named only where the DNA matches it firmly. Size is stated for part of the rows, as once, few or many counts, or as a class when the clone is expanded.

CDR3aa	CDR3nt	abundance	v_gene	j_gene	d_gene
CASSPTGLGQPQHF	TGTGCCAGCAGTCCTACAGGGTTGGGTCAGCCCCAGCATTTT	-	TRBV27	TRBJ1-5	-
CASSAQTSTDTQYF	TGTGCCAGCTCCGCCCAGACTAGCACAGATACGCAGTATTTT	-	TRBV6-1	TRBJ2-3	-
CASSFRGGTGELFF	TGTGCTAGCAGCTTCCGGGGAGGCACCGGGGAGCTGTTTTTT	-	TRBV7-7	TRBJ2-2	-
CATSRVLGGETQYF	TGTGCCACCAGCAGGGTCCTCGGAGGAGAGACCCAGTACTTC	-	TRBV15	TRBJ2-5	-
CASRGPRGAYNEQFF	TGTGCCAGCAGAGGACCCCGAGGCGCCTACAATGAGCAGTTCTTC	-	TRBV25-1	TRBJ2-1	-
CAIRAGVEYTEAFF	TGTGCCATCAGGGCGGGGGTAGAATACACTGAAGCTTTCTTT	-	TRBV10-3	TRBJ1-1	-
CASSRHTGFTSQPQHF	TGTGCCAGCAGCCGCCATACAGGGTTCACGAGTCAGCCCCAGCATTTT	-	TRBV7-2	TRBJ1-5	-
CAWSTKGTSGRSDTQYF	TGTGCCTGGAGTACTAAGGGGACTAGCGGACGGTCAGATACGCAGTATTTT	-	TRBV30	TRBJ2-3	TRBD2
CASSPRRASGGDEQFF	TGTGCCAGCAGCCCTAGGAGGGCTAGCGGTGGGGATGAGCAGTTCTTC	once	TRBV14	TRBJ2-1	TRBD2
CASSLWGQGLTDTQYF	TGTGCCAGCAGTTTATGGGGACAGGGGTTGACAGATACGCAGTATTTT	once	TRBV28	TRBJ2-3	TRBD1
CASQVDPRGSYNEQFF	TGTGCCAGCCAGGTGGATCCCCGGGGGTCTTACAATGAGCAGTTCTTC	-	TRBV2	TRBJ2-1	-
CASSLPLTRGLNQPQHF	TGTGCCAGCAGCTTGCCGTTAACCAGGGGGCTAAATCAGCCCCAGCATTTT	-	TRBV5-5	TRBJ1-5	TRBD1
CASSSDPNQPQHF	TGCGCCAGCAGCTCCGATCCCAATCAGCCCCAGCATTTT	-	TRBV5-1	TRBJ1-5	-
CASSIIQGASGANVLTF	TGTGCCAGTAGTATAATACAGGGCGCCTCTGGGGCCAACGTCCTGACTTTC	-	TRBV19	TRBJ2-6	-